The sequence of this TCR beta chain was determined in a study of shared clonotypes between healthy human individuals. Background on the study: Each donor's CD8 memory used one plate, CD8 naive two, each CD4 subset three.

The repertoire was sequenced with immunoSEQ multiplex PCR; TCRdb's copy has only in-frame clones and lacks some. The profile covers about 2.1 million clones, with 93% appearing a single time and under 2% taken by the ten largest. Germline V gene lookup returns CDR1 SGHDN and CDR2 FVKESK. The CDR3 loop spans 15 amino acids. The V gene end was trimmed by 8 bases and the J gene end by 0 bases; junction bases not matched to a gene: 6. Naive CD8 isolation took CD45RO-negative cells positively selected for CCR7 and excluded terminally differentiated effector memory CD45RA+ cells. This sequence joins TRBV14 and TRBJ2-1, with 8 nucleotides matching TRBD1. This TCR came from a man between 18 and 35 years old in good health. Some clones in this sample may be carry-over from other donors' samples. Sequenced material: naive CD8+ T cells from PBMCs. The CDR3 protein is CASGNTGGSYNEQFF. CDR3 sequence (DNA): TGTGCCAGCGGAAATACAGGGGGCTCCTACAATGAGCAGTTCTTC.